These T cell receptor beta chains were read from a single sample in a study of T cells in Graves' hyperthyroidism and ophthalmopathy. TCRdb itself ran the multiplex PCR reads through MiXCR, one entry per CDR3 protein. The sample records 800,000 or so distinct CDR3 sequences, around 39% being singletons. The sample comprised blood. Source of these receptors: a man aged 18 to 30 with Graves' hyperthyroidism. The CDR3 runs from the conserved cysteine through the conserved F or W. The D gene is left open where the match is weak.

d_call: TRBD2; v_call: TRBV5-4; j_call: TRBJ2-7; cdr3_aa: CASSSRGGRGYEQYF
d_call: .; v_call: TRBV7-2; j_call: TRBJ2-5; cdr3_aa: CASSLEVVALRGETQYF
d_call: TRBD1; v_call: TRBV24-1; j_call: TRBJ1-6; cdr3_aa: CATSDPRDREGSPLHF
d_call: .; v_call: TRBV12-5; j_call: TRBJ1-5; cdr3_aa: CASAIEGGQPQHF
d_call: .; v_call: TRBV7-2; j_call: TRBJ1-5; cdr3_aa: CASSLAAKGQPQHF
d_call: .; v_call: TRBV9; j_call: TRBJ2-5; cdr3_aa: CASTVSGQLWETQYF
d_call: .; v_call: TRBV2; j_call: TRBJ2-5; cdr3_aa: CASSFSQGYQETQYF
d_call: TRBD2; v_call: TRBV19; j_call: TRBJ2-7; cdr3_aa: CASSIGSGSVPYEQYF
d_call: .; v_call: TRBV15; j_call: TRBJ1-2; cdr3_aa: CANSPPTANYGYTF
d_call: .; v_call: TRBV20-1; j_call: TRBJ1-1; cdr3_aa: CSARKSWGAGGQNTEAFF
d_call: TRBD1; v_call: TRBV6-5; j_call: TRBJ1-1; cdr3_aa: CASSYSDRRAEAFF
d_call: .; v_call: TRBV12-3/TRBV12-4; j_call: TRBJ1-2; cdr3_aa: CASTHTGGSDYGYTF
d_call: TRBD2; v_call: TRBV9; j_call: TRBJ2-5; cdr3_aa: CASSALAGGRGTQYF
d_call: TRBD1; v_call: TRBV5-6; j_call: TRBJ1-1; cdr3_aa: CASSRTGASEAFF